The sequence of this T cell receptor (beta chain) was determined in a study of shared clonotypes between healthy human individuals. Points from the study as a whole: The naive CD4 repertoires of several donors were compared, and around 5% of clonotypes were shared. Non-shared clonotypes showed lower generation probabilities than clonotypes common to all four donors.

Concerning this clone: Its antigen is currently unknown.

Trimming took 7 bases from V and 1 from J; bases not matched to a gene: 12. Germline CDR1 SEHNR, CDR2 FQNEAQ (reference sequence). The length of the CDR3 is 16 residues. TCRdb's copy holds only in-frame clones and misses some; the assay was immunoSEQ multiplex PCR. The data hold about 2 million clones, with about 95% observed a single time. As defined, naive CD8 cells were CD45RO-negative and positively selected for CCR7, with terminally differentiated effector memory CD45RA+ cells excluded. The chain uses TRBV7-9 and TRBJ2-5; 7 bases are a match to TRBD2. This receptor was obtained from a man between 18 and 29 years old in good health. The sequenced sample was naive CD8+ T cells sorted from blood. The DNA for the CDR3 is TGTGCCAGCATCCGGACTAGGGGCGGAGGCCAAGAGACCCAGTACTTC. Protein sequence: CASIRTRGGGQETQYF.